A single sample gave rise to the 32 T cell receptor beta chains below, sequenced in a study of blood T cell repertoires in COVID-19. Clones were sequenced by immunoSEQ multiplex PCR, and TCRdb holds only the in-frame ones, with some missing. The sample contains roughly 360,000 clones, over 75% of which appear only once. Sequencing used PBMCs or T cells enriched from blood (not recorded which). The receptors stem from a woman between 25 and 40 years old with acute COVID-19.

The chain recombines TRBV24-1 with TRBJ2-2; D uncertain. CDR3 length equals 16 residues. Germline V CDR1 and CDR2: KGHDR, SFDVKD. Between the trimmed V and J ends, which lost 3 bases and 2 bases, there was a span of 12 bases. The CDR3 is CATSDSLRINTGELFF. The CDR3 DNA is TGTGCCACCAGTGATAGTCTCAGAATAAACACCGGGGAGCTGTTTTTT.

This clone was seen a single time. The CDR3: CASSLEEGSNQPQHF. CDR3 in DNA: TGTGCCAGCAGCTTAGAGGAGGGATCAAATCAGCCCCAGCATTTT. The chain employs TRBV7-2 and TRBJ1-5; D gene uncertain. In germline, CDR1 is SGHTA, CDR2 FQGNSA. Trimming pared 1 base from V and 4 bases from J, leaving 11 bases between. This CDR3 has 15 residues.

The rearrangement joins TRBV24-1 to TRBJ1-2; tentatively, D is TRBD1 (5 bases). Trimming removed 2 bases at V and 4 bases at J, with 7 bases between. Per the germline V gene, CDR1 is KGHDR and CDR2 is SFDVKD. The CDR3 extends over 13 amino acids. CDR3 bases: TGTGCCACCAGTGATTGGGGCGGCTATGGCTACACCTTC. Protein: CATSDWGGYGYTF.

V usage is TRBV7-3 and J usage is TRBJ2-1; tentatively, D is TRBD1 (5 bases). This CDR3 is built from 12 residues. Between the trimmed V and J ends, which lost 1 base and 8 bases, there was a span of 6 bases. Germline lookup yields CDR1 SGHTA and CDR2 FQGTGA. The CDR3 sequence: CASSLIRDEQFF. In DNA, the CDR3 is TGTGCCAGCAGCTTAATCAGGGATGAGCAGTTCTTC. Full variable domain (missing parts from reference TRBV7-3 and TRBJ2-1): GAGVSQTPSNKVTEKGKYVELRCDPISGHTALYWYRQSLGQGPEFLIYFQGTGAADDSGLPNDRFFAVRPEGSVSTLKIQRTERGDSAVYLCASSLIRDEQFFGPGTRLTVL.

The chain is built from TRBV10-2 and TRBJ2-1, with 7 bases that match TRBD1. The CDR3 spans 15 residues. The J segment lost 2 bases and the V segment lost 4 bases, leaving 5 bases of the junction unmatched. CDR1 and CDR2 (germline): WSHSY, SAAADI. The CDR3 spells CASSANRGAYNEQFF. Written as DNA, the CDR3 is TGCGCCAGCAGTGCGAACAGGGGCGCCTACAATGAGCAGTTCTTC.

The chain links TRBV29-1 to TRBJ2-7, with 9 bases identical to TRBD1. The CDR3 has 14 residues. Trimming took 2 bases from V and 1 from J; bases not matched to a gene: 3. Germline values: CDR1 SQVTM, CDR2 ANQGSEA. The CDR3 here is CSVEMGQGSYEQYF. The CDR3 nucleotides are TGCAGCGTTGAAATGGGACAGGGATCCTACGAGCAGTACTTC.

J is TRBJ1-5 and V is TRBV4-3, with 8 bases lining up with TRBD1. The CDR3 has 17 amino acids. Germline-derived CDR1 and CDR2 are LGHNA and YSLEER. Trimming took 0 bases from V and 7 from J; bases not matched to a gene: 11. As DNA, the CDR3 is TGCGCCAGCAGCCAAGATCGGGACGGACAGGGTTGGCAGCCCCAGCATTTT. Translated: CASSQDRDGQGWQPQHF.

The chain uses TRBV5-1 and TRBJ2-2; maybe TRBD2 (6 bases). V was pared by 3 bases and J by 5 bases, with 8 bases between. The CDR3 is 13 amino acids. Germline V gene sequence: CDR1 SGHRS, CDR2 YFSETQ. The CDR3 is CASSWGGTGELFF. CDR3 bases: TGCGCCAGCAGCTGGGGAGGTACCGGGGAGCTGTTTTTT.

The chain links TRBV6-2 or TRBV6-3 to TRBJ1-5; D is perhaps TRBD1 (5 bases). Deletions cut 0 bases from V and 2 bases from J, with 14 bases between. The CDR3 contains 17 residues. Germline V gene data show CDR1 as MNHEY and CDR2 as SVGEGT. The CDR3 protein is CASSYSRRGLGNQPQHF. In nucleotides, the CDR3 is TGTGCCAGCAGTTACTCGAGGAGGGGCTTGGGCAATCAGCCCCAGCATTTT.

The gene calls are TRBV7-2 and TRBJ2-7; 7 nucleotides line up with TRBD1. The CDR3 is 15 residues long. The V and J ends lost 5 bases and 3 bases, in that order; junction bases with no gene match: 10. Germline assignment: CDR1 SGHTA and CDR2 FQGNSA. CDR3 nucleotide sequence: TGTGCCAGCAGCCCGATCGCGACAGGGAGCTACGAGCAGTACTTC. It is translated as CASSPIATGSYEQYF.

The CDR3 sequence is CASSLFPHGYGYTF. In DNA form, the CDR3 reads TGTGCCAGCAGTTTATTTCCCCACGGCTATGGCTACACCTTC. V is TRBV27 and J is TRBJ1-2; no clear D. The CDR3 has 14 amino acids. Germline lookup yields CDR1 MNHEY and CDR2 SMNVEV (reference sequence). Trimming pared 1 base from V and 4 bases from J, leaving 10 bases between.

The chain recombines TRBV9 with TRBJ1-3; 7 nucleotides align to TRBD1. Germline V lookup: CDR1 SGDLS, CDR2 YYNGEE. There are 17 residues in the CDR3. With 5 bases clipped from V and 3 bases from J, the junction kept 14 bases outside the gene matches. The DNA of the CDR3 is TGTGCCAGCAGTGTGCGGGATAGGGGGCTTAATGGAAACACCATATATTTT. Its translation: CASSVRDRGLNGNTIYF.

This rearrangement joins TRBV19 to TRBJ1-1; 8 bases line up with TRBD1. Germline loops: CDR1 LNHDA, CDR2 SQIVND (reference sequence). The length of the CDR3 is 15 residues. Trimming at V came to 8 bases and at J to 1 base, leaving 9 bases not matched to a gene. The CDR3, as DNA: TGTGCCAGTCGAAGACAGGGGCAAGGGAACACTGAAGCTTTCTTT. Its translation: CASRRQGQGNTEAFF.

The gene calls are TRBV6-5 and TRBJ1-1, with a weak D call TRBD1 (6 bases). Trimming took off 11 bases at V and 3 bases at J, with 19 bases between the two ends. CDR3 length: 14 residues. Germline assignment: CDR1 MNHEY and CDR2 SVGAGI. CDR3: CALGGQMGYTEAFF. The CDR3, as DNA: TGTGCCCTGGGTGGACAGATGGGTTACACTGAAGCTTTCTTT.

The J gene is TRBJ2-1, the V gene TRBV5-1; TRBD2 matches at 12 bases. V lost 2 bases and J lost 8; bases outside the gene matches: 11. Germline lookup yields CDR1 SGHRS and CDR2 YFSETQ. There are 17 residues in the CDR3. The CDR3 DNA reads TGCGCCAGCAGCTTTGGGGCTAGCGGGGGGGCCCAGCATGAGCAGTTCTTC. Protein: CASSFGASGGAQHEQFF.

The chain links TRBV10-2 to TRBJ2-7; 11 bases agree with TRBD1. Germline lookup yields CDR1 WSHSY and CDR2 SAAADI. The CDR3 covers 15 residues. V gave up 3 bases and J gave up 2 bases; unmatched junction bases: 3. The CDR3 protein is CASSERGQGAYEQYF. In nucleotides, the CDR3 is TGCGCCAGCAGTGAAAGGGGACAGGGGGCCTACGAGCAGTACTTC.

This clone was seen only a few times. The V and J genes are TRBV7-9 and TRBJ1-3; 10 bases line up with TRBD1. Germline CDR1 is SEHNR and CDR2 is FQNEAQ (reference sequence). The CDR3 covers 18 residues. Trimming at V came to 3 bases and at J to 1 base, leaving 9 bases not matched to a gene. The CDR3 DNA reads as TGTGCCAGCAGCTTGACAGGGGGCAAATACGAATCTGGAAACACCATATATTTT. It is translated as CASSLTGGKYESGNTIYF.

J is TRBJ1-2 and V is TRBV9, with D possibly matching TRBD1 (5 bases). This CDR3 region has 14 residues. V shed 0 bases and J shed 7 bases, with 13 bases lying between them. Germline loops: CDR1 SGDLS, CDR2 YYNGEE. The CDR3, as DNA: TGTGCCAGCAGCGTAGACAGGCGGGGGGGTGGCTACACCTTC. This gives the protein CASSVDRRGGGYTF.

The chain couples TRBV7-3 to TRBJ2-5, with 10 bases identical to TRBD1. V gave up 2 bases and J gave up 4 bases; unmatched junction bases: 1. CDR3 length equals 14 residues. Germline CDR1 and CDR2: SGHTA and FQGTGA. CDR3 coding DNA: TGTGCCAGCAGCTTAGGGACAGGGGCAGAGACCCAGTACTTC. It is translated as CASSLGTGAETQYF.

The chain couples TRBV18 to TRBJ1-5; 7 positions agree with TRBD1. The ends lost 3 bases at V and 3 bases at J; junction bases unmatched: 8. The CDR3 is 16 amino acids. The germline V gene has CDR1 KGHSH and CDR2 LQKENI. In nucleotides, the CDR3 is TGTGCCAGCTCACCCGGTCTGGGACAGTACAATCAGCCCCAGCATTTT. Its protein is CASSPGLGQYNQPQHF. The full variable domain, completed using reference TRBV18 and TRBJ1-5, is NAGVMQNPRHLVRRRGQEARLRCSPMKGHSHVYWYRQLPEEGLKFMVYLQKENIIDESGMPKERFSAEFPKEGPSILRIQQVVRGDSAAYFCASSPGLGQYNQPQHFGDGTRLSIL.

The chain recombines TRBV5-4 with TRBJ1-2; no firm D call. The CDR3 is 12 residues long. CDR1 is SGHNT and CDR2 is YYREEE in the germline V gene (reference sequence). Trimming took off 4 bases at V and 1 base at J, with 5 bases between the two ends. CDR3 nucleotide sequence: TGTGCCAGCAGCCTAGATAACTATGGCTACACCTTC. Protein: CASSLDNYGYTF. The full variable domain, in which reference TRBV5-4 and TRBJ1-2 provide the parts outside the CDR3, is ETGVTQSPTHLIKTRGQQVTLRCSSQSGHNTVSWYQQALGQGPQFIFQYYREEENGRGNFPPRFSGLQFPNYSSELNVNALELDDSALYLCASSLDNYGYTFGSGTRLTVV.

In its sample, this clone was seen once. The V call is TRBV20-1, the J call TRBJ2-7; perhaps TRBD2 as D (5 bases). V lost 3 bases to trimming and J lost 4 bases, with 19 bases between them. The CDR3 contains 15 residues. Germline lookup yields CDR1 DFQATT and CDR2 SNEGSKA (reference sequence). This CDR3 reads CSASKRPAYLYEQYF. The CDR3 nucleotides are TGCAGTGCTAGTAAGCGGCCGGCGTACTTATACGAGCAGTACTTC.

The chain combines TRBV6-2 or TRBV6-3 with TRBJ1-6; 9 bases are shared with TRBD1. The CDR3 runs to 16 residues. The ends lost 2 bases at V and 7 bases at J; junction bases unmatched: 6. Germline lookup yields CDR1 MNHEY and CDR2 SVGEGT. This CDR3 reads CASSYGLGTGNSPLHF. As DNA, the CDR3 is TGTGCCAGCAGTTACGGTCTCGGGACAGGGAATTCACCCCTCCACTTT.

In DNA, the CDR3 is TGTGCCAGCAGCTTAGGGGCCGCGGGGCGAGAGGATCAGCCCCAGCATTTT. Amino acids: CASSLGAAGREDQPQHF. The chain couples TRBV7-6 to TRBJ1-5; TRBD1 is a possible D gene (5 bases). This CDR3 has 17 residues. The germline V gene encodes CDR1 SGHVS and CDR2 FNYEAQ. The V end was cut by 1 base, the J end by 5 bases, with 18 bases between.

The chain employs TRBV5-1 and TRBJ1-3, with D uncertain. The V gene lost 7 bases and the J gene lost 0 bases, with 8 bases spanning the gap. This CDR3 is built from 13 residues. Germline values: CDR1 SGHRS, CDR2 YFSETQ. CDR3 loop: CASGEGSGNTIYF. The CDR3 DNA reads as TGCGCCAGCGGGGAGGGCTCTGGAAACACCATATATTTT.

The table lists this clone with a count of one. The chain uses TRBV9 and TRBJ1-3, with D perhaps TRBD1 (6 bases). Germline CDR1 and CDR2: SGDLS and YYNGEE. V lost 8 bases and J lost 0, with 21 bases in between. The CDR3 sequence is 17 residues long. The CDR3 region is CASSPGMGQISGNTIYF. Written as DNA, the CDR3 is TGTGCCAGTTCTCCCGGTATGGGACAAATCTCTGGAAACACCATATATTTT.

This clone was recorded once. The gene calls are TRBV18 and TRBJ1-1; 9 bases align to TRBD1. Germline trimming cut 3 bases from V and 5 bases from J; bases unmatched to any gene: 7. The germline V gene has CDR1 KGHSH and CDR2 LQKENI. The CDR3 contains 15 residues. The CDR3 DNA is TGTGCCAGCTCACCTTCACAGGGGGCGGGGACTGAAGCTTTCTTT. It yields the protein CASSPSQGAGTEAFF.

The chain has TRBV7-3 and TRBJ2-1; D is possibly TRBD2 (5 bases). The germline gives CDR1 SGHTA, CDR2 FQGTGA. Trimming shortened V by 5 bases and J by 1 base, and 12 bases separated the two germline ends. The CDR3 spans 15 residues. Here the CDR3 DNA reads TGTGCCAGCAGCGGACGTGGCGGGTCCTACAATGAGCAGTTCTTC. Protein: CASSGRGGSYNEQFF.

This chain links TRBV7-2 with TRBJ2-1, with 7 positions matching TRBD1. V was pared by 5 bases and J by 5 bases, with 3 bases of the junction left unmatched. This CDR3 region has 13 residues. The V gene's germline CDR1 is SGHTA and CDR2 FQGNSA. In DNA, the CDR3 is TGTGCCAGCAGCCCCACAGGGGACAATGAGCAGTTCTTC. Translating it yields CASSPTGDNEQFF.

The chain employs TRBV19 and TRBJ2-5; 9 positions match TRBD1. This CDR3 has 14 residues. Looked up from germline, CDR1 is LNHDA and CDR2 is SQIVND (reference sequence). J lost 6 bases, V lost 4 bases, and 6 bases had no gene match. CDR3 protein: CASSKGGQGKTQYF. The CDR3 nucleotides are TGTGCCAGTAGTAAAGGGGGACAGGGAAAGACCCAGTACTTC.

The gene calls are TRBV24-1 and TRBJ2-3; tentative D call: TRBD2 (6 bases). Trimming cost V 0 bases and J 4 bases, with 10 bases left between them. The CDR3 covers 15 residues. Germline CDR1 and CDR2: KGHDR and SFDVKD. DNA of the CDR3: TGTGCCACCAGTGATTTGGGCAGGGAGGCAGATACGCAGTATTTT. Translated: CATSDLGREADTQYF.

The chain employs TRBV7-9 and TRBJ2-3, with D maybe TRBD1 (6 bases). Germline V lookup: CDR1 SEHNR, CDR2 FQNEAQ (reference sequence). The CDR3 contains 16 residues. The V end lost 2 bases, the J end lost 2 bases, and 14 bases lay between the germline ends. CDR3 DNA: TGTGCCAGCAGCTTATTGGGGGCCCAGAACACAGATACGCAGTATTTT. Protein: CASSLLGAQNTDTQYF.